The T cell receptor (beta chain) under discussion was sequenced for a study of T-cell memory formation after mild COVID-19. The V end was cut by 1 base, the J end by 13 bases, with 14 bases between. The V gene's germline CDR1 is LGHNA and CDR2 YSLEER. The CDR3 is 13 amino acids. Whole-study findings and limits: Of the contracting clones, CD4+ ones lay mainly in CM and EM, and CD8+ ones in EMRA.

Notes on this clonotype: Antigen specificity is unknown.

TCRdb used MiXCR to reprocess the 5' RACE reads, holding one entry per CDR3 protein. The repertoire has fewer than 450,000 distinct CDR3 sequences, roughly 21% of them found once; the top ten carry approximately 12%. This clonotype was obtained from an adult woman who had mild COVID-19 (a few samples of this study predate the infection). Cell type and time point are not known. The chain carries TRBV4-3 and TRBJ2-1, with a tentative D call TRBD1 (6 bases). The sample taken for sequencing was PBMCs or a T cell subset sorted from them (not recorded which). This CDR3 is CASSQAQGMPQFF. The CDR3 DNA reads as TGCGCCAGCAGCCAAGCTCAGGGGATGCCCCAGTTCTTC.